Presented here are 30 T cell receptor beta chains from one specimen sequenced in a study of tumor-infiltrating lymphocytes in localized non-small cell lung cancer. Profiled with immunoSEQ multiplex PCR; TCRdb holds only in-frame clones, not every one. The data contain 10,000 to 15,000 clones, about 72% of them singletons. Sequenced material: uninvolved lung tissue not adjacent to the tumor. Source of these receptors: a human donor with non-small cell lung cancer.

The V call is TRBV5-6, the J call TRBJ2-7; 8 nucleotides line up with TRBD1. The junction had 14 bases not matched to a gene; V was cut back by 7 bases and J by 5 bases. The germline CDR1 and CDR2 sequences are SGHDT and YYEEEE. The length of the CDR3 is 15 residues. The CDR3 protein is CASVHRGKWLDEQYF. The CDR3 nucleotides are TGTGCCAGCGTCCACAGGGGGAAATGGTTGGACGAGCAGTACTTC.

This clone showed up just a few times. The genes are TRBV2 and TRBJ1-5; D call uncertain. The CDR3 is 15 amino acids. The germline V and J ends were trimmed by 1 base and 0 bases, with 7 bases remaining between them. Germline values: CDR1 SNHLY, CDR2 FYNNEI. The CDR3 loop reads CASSEGRYSNQPQHF. DNA for the CDR3: TGTGCCAGCAGTGAAGGGAGGTATAGCAATCAGCCCCAGCATTTT.

V is TRBV19 and J is TRBJ1-1; D unclear. Looked up from germline, CDR1 is LNHDA and CDR2 is SQIVND (reference sequence). The CDR3 length is 13 residues. V was cut by 5 bases and J by 0 bases, with 7 bases left in between. The CDR3 protein is CASSVTVNTEAFF. DNA of the CDR3: TGTGCCAGTAGTGTTACCGTGAACACTGAAGCTTTCTTT.

This clone was counted between two and nine times. V is TRBV2 and J is TRBJ2-7; 9 positions match TRBD1. CDR1 and CDR2 (germline): SNHLY, FYNNEI. This CDR3 comprises 14 residues. The V and J ends lost 4 bases and 6 bases, in that order; junction bases with no gene match: 7. The CDR3 sequence: CASSVGQGTGEQYF. CDR3 nucleotide sequence: TGTGCCAGCAGTGTCGGACAGGGGACGGGCGAGCAGTACTTC.

This chain connects TRBV5-1 to TRBJ2-3; D possibly corresponds to TRBD1 (6 bases). This CDR3 has 16 residues. The ends were cut back, 0 bases at V and 0 bases at J, with 11 bases in the middle. Germline V gives CDR1 SGHRS, CDR2 YFSETQ. The CDR3 spells CASSLVDRLSTDTQYF. CDR3 nucleotides: TGCGCCAGCAGCTTGGTAGACAGGCTTAGCACAGATACGCAGTATTTT.

The chain links TRBV7-2 to TRBJ2-7, with D possibly called TRBD1 or TRBD2 (5 bases each). The V end was cut by 4 bases, the J end by 7 bases, with 14 bases between. From germline, CDR1 is SGHTA and CDR2 FQGNSA. The CDR3 spans 13 residues. The CDR3 DNA sequence: TGTGCCAGCAGCTATTATACAGGAGGTGAGCAGTACTTC. Translated: CASSYYTGGEQYF. Full variable domain (remainder filled in from reference TRBV7-2 and TRBJ2-7): GAGVSQSPSNKVTEKGKDVELRCDPISGHTALYWYRQSLGQGLEFLIYFQGNSAPDKSGLPSDRFSAERTGGSVSTLTIQRTQQEDSAVYLCASSYYTGGEQYFGPGTRLTVT.

This clone was found once. The J gene is TRBJ2-5, the V gene TRBV7-2; no clear D gene. Germline loops: CDR1 SGHTA, CDR2 FQGNSA. Trimming removed 3 bases from V and 5 bases from J, with 7 bases in between. This CDR3 has 12 residues. The CDR3 nucleotides read TGTGCCAGCAGCTTCGGGCGGGAGACCCAGTACTTC. This encodes CASSFGRETQYF.

The rearrangement uses TRBV6-6 and TRBJ2-5, with 11 bases that match TRBD1. Germline CDR1 reads MNHNY; CDR2 reads SVGAGI (reference sequence). This CDR3 contains 12 residues. Trimming cost V 10 bases and J 5 bases; bases outside gene matches: 3. CDR3 sequence reads: CATGTGGETQYF. Here the CDR3 DNA reads TGTGCCACGGGGACAGGGGGTGAGACCCAGTACTTC.

The chain has TRBV5-6 and TRBJ1-4; D ambiguous. The CDR3 sequence is 13 residues long. Germline loops: CDR1 SGHDT, CDR2 YYEEEE. The V end was cut by 1 base, the J end by 5 bases, with 6 bases between. The CDR3 DNA reads as TGTGCCAGCAGCTTGATGTTAAATGAAAAACTGTTTTTT. Amino acid sequence: CASSLMLNEKLFF.

This clone was detected only a few times. V usage is TRBV10-1 and J usage is TRBJ2-3, with D perhaps matching TRBD1 (5 bases). The CDR3 has 17 residues. Germline CDR1 is WNHNN and CDR2 is SYGVQD (reference sequence). V lost 3 bases and J 1 base, leaving 17 bases between the germline ends. The CDR3 DNA is TGCGCCAGCAGTGACGCCAGGGTCCAGCTTCGCACAGATACGCAGTATTTT. Amino acid sequence: CASSDARVQLRTDTQYF.

The genes are TRBV7-2 and TRBJ2-3; 8 positions agree with TRBD2. J gave up 1 base and V 6 bases, and 9 bases lay outside the gene matches. CDR3 length: 16 residues. Germline CDR1 SGHTA, CDR2 FQGNSA. This CDR3 reads CASSPRGGWGTDTQYF. For the CDR3, the DNA is TGTGCCAGCAGTCCACGGGGGGGATGGGGCACAGATACGCAGTATTTT. Full variable domain (outside the CDR3, taken from reference TRBV7-2 and TRBJ2-3): GAGVSQSPSNKVTEKGKDVELRCDPISGHTALYWYRQSLGQGLEFLIYFQGNSAPDKSGLPSDRFSAERTGGSVSTLTIQRTQQEDSAVYLCASSPRGGWGTDTQYFGPGTRLTVL.

This clone showed up just a few times. The chain employs TRBV29-1 and TRBJ2-1, with D unresolved. V gave up 6 bases and J gave up 3 bases, with 12 bases separating them. The CDR3 length is 13 residues. From germline, CDR1 is SQVTM and CDR2 ANQGSEA. CDR3 nucleotide sequence: TGCAGCGTCACGGACGGGTACTACAATGAGCAGTTCTTC. It is translated as CSVTDGYYNEQFF.

This clone has only one observation. The chain couples TRBV7-2 to TRBJ1-2; no definite D call. This CDR3 is built from 14 residues. Trimming stripped 4 bases from V and 2 bases from J, with 11 bases between. Germline assignment: CDR1 SGHTA and CDR2 FQGNSA. CDR3 sequence reads: CASSSSFGNYGYTF. DNA of the CDR3: TGTGCCAGCAGCTCGTCATTCGGGAACTATGGCTACACCTTC.

The chain's CDR3 is CASSTPISYEQYF. Written as DNA, the CDR3 is TGTGCCAGCAGTACCCCGATCTCCTACGAGCAGTACTTC. The chain links TRBV6-5 to TRBJ2-7; D unresolved. Germline V gives CDR1 MNHEY, CDR2 SVGAGI. The CDR3 is 13 residues long. The V and J ends lost 5 bases and 0 bases respectively, with 8 bases between them.

The V gene is TRBV27, the J gene TRBJ1-5; tentative D call: TRBD1 (5 bases). In germline, CDR1 is MNHEY, CDR2 SMNVEV (reference sequence). This CDR3 contains 15 residues. Deletions cut 1 base from V and 0 bases from J, with 7 bases between. The CDR3 loop reads CASSLWGGSNQPQHF. The DNA of the CDR3 is TGTGCCAGCAGTTTATGGGGGGGTAGCAATCAGCCCCAGCATTTT.

This clone was observed a handful of times. The chain links TRBV19 to TRBJ1-2, with 7 bases that match TRBD1. The CDR3 is made up of 16 amino acids. The junction had 14 bases not matched to a gene; V was cut back by 6 bases and J by 4 bases. Germline V gene sequence: CDR1 LNHDA, CDR2 SQIVND (reference sequence). The CDR3 loop is CASRKAGTATIYGYTF. In DNA form, the CDR3 reads TGTGCCAGTAGGAAAGCCGGGACAGCCACTATCTATGGCTACACCTTC.

The chain joins TRBV9 to TRBJ2-2; 8 nucleotides match TRBD1. V trimming: 1 base; J trimming: 0 bases; junction bases outside the gene matches: 2. CDR1 SGDLS and CDR2 YYNGEE come from the germline V gene. CDR3 length: 16 amino acids. The CDR3 sequence: CASSVQGAPNTGELFF. The DNA for the CDR3 is TGTGCCAGCAGCGTACAGGGGGCCCCGAACACCGGGGAGCTGTTTTTT.

V and J are TRBV4-3 and TRBJ1-5; 11 positions agree with TRBD1. Losses at the gene ends were 2 bases for V and 2 bases for J; bases not matched to a gene: 17. CDR1 LGHNA and CDR2 YSLEER come from the germline V gene. This CDR3 is built from 21 residues. The CDR3 sequence: CASSQPFSRDRGERGNQPQHF. CDR3 in DNA: TGCGCCAGCAGCCAACCCTTTAGCCGGGACAGGGGGGAAAGGGGCAATCAGCCCCAGCATTTT.

The chain links TRBV6-1 to TRBJ2-2; 8 nucleotides match TRBD1. This CDR3 comprises 14 residues. CDR1 MNHNS and CDR2 SASEGT come from the germline V gene. Trimming took 8 bases from V and 3 from J; bases not matched to a gene: 5. Written as DNA, the CDR3 is TGTGCCAGCCAGCGGACAGGGCACACCGGGGAGCTGTTTTTT. Translated: CASQRTGHTGELFF.

In its sample, this clone ranks as medium-sized. The V call is TRBV10-3, the J call TRBJ2-1; 8 nucleotides align to TRBD1. The CDR3 totals 14 residues. Germline loops: CDR1 ENHRY, CDR2 SYGVKD. The junction had 4 bases not matched to a gene; V was cut back by 6 bases and J by 3 bases. This CDR3 reads CAIRDRESYNEQFF. In nucleotides, the CDR3 is TGTGCCATCAGGGACAGGGAAAGCTACAATGAGCAGTTCTTC.

The chain uses TRBV11-2 and TRBJ2-3; D might be TRBD2 (5 bases). This CDR3 is built from 16 residues. CDR1 and CDR2 (germline): SGHAT, FQNNGV. V shed 2 bases and J shed 2 bases, with 14 bases lying between them. In nucleotides, the CDR3 is TGTGCCAGCAGCTTATTCCTCCTACTAGACACAGATACGCAGTATTTT. Translation gives CASSLFLLLDTDTQYF.

The gene calls are TRBV7-2 and TRBJ2-5, with 8 bases lining up with TRBD1. Germline V gives CDR1 SGHTA, CDR2 FQGNSA. V lost 5 bases and J lost 2; bases outside the gene matches: 7. This CDR3 region has 15 residues. The CDR3: CASSNGQGTQETQYF. In DNA form, the CDR3 reads TGTGCCAGCAGCAATGGACAGGGAACTCAAGAGACCCAGTACTTC.

This clone turned up a few times. This rearrangement joins TRBV16 to TRBJ2-3; the D is unclear. Germline V gives CDR1 KGHSY, CDR2 FQNENV. The CDR3 has 16 amino acids. The V end was cut by 0 bases, the J end by 6 bases, with 16 bases between. The DNA for the CDR3 is TGTGCCAGCAGCCAATCACGGAGACTTTTGGGGGATACGCAGTATTTT. This codes for CASSQSRRLLGDTQYF.

J is TRBJ2-3 and V is TRBV7-6; D unresolved. Germline CDR1 reads SGHVS; CDR2 reads FNYEAQ. This CDR3 spans 14 amino acids. V was shortened by 5 bases and J by 4 bases, with 13 bases between the two germline ends. This CDR3 reads CASSPLGQADTQYF. The CDR3, as DNA: TGTGCCAGCAGCCCCCTCGGGCAGGCAGATACGCAGTATTTT.

The rearrangement links TRBV9 to TRBJ1-6; D not resolved. This CDR3 has 15 residues. Germline V CDR1 and CDR2: SGDLS, YYNGEE. V shed 3 bases and J shed 1 base, with 8 bases lying between them. The CDR3 protein is CASSARVSYNSPLHF. In DNA, the CDR3 is TGTGCCAGCAGCGCGCGGGTTTCCTATAATTCACCCCTCCACTTT. Variable domain in full (rest from reference TRBV9 and TRBJ1-6): DSGVTQTPKHLITATGQRVTLRCSPRSGDLSVYWYQQSLDQGLQFLIQYYNGEERAKGNILERFSAQQFPDLHSELNLSSLELGDSALYFCASSARVSYNSPLHFGNGTRLTVT.

V is TRBV7-2 and J is TRBJ1-3, with a possible D match to TRBD1 (5 bases). Trimming stripped 2 bases from V and 6 bases from J, with 14 bases between. Per germline, CDR1 SGHTA and CDR2 FQGNSA. The CDR3 spans 15 residues. Here the CDR3 reads CASSLIAGRVNTIYF. Here the CDR3 DNA reads TGTGCCAGCAGCTTAATCGCAGGGAGGGTAAACACCATATATTTT.

The chain has TRBV19 and TRBJ2-4; TRBD1 matches at 8 bases. The CDR3 runs to 13 residues. CDR1 LNHDA and CDR2 SQIVND come from the germline V gene (reference sequence). The junction had 10 bases not matched to a gene; V was cut back by 4 bases and J by 14 bases. Here the CDR3 DNA reads TGTGCCAGTAGTACCCAACCGGGGACAGGAAAGTACTTC. Encoded protein: CASSTQPGTGKYF. The complete variable domain, with remaining parts taken from reference TRBV19 and TRBJ2-4, reads DGGITQSPKYLFRKEGQNVTLSCEQNLNHDAMYWYRQDPGQGLRLIYYSQIVNDFQKGDIAEGYSVSREKKESFPLTVTSAQKNPTAFYLCASSTQPGTGKYFGAGTRLSVL.

The CDR3 is CASSPRTGGTEAFF. The CDR3 nucleotides are TGTGCCAGCAGCCCAAGGACAGGGGGCACTGAAGCTTTCTTT. The rearrangement joins TRBV7-9 to TRBJ1-1; 10 bases line up with TRBD1. The CDR3 consists of 14 residues. The V segment lost 5 bases and the J segment 4 bases; nucleotides outside the gene matches: 4. Per the germline V gene, CDR1 is SEHNR and CDR2 is FQNEAQ (reference sequence).

This clone was seen a handful of times. The chain recombines TRBV6-4 with TRBJ1-2; D is ambiguous. This CDR3 comprises 14 residues. The V end lost 3 bases, the J end lost 8 bases, and 16 bases lay between the germline ends. Germline V gene lookup returns CDR1 MRHNA and CDR2 SNTAGT. CDR3 coding DNA: TGTGCCAGCAGTGATTTTGAGCGAAGCTGGGGCTACACCTTC. Encoded protein: CASSDFERSWGYTF.

V usage is TRBV9 and J usage is TRBJ2-2; TRBD1 matches at 8 bases. V was pared by 4 bases and J by 3 bases, with 5 bases of the junction left unmatched. Germline-derived CDR1 and CDR2 are SGDLS and YYNGEE. This CDR3 is 15 amino acids long. In DNA, the CDR3 is TGTGCCAGCAGCTTCGGACAGGGCCACACCGGGGAGCTGTTTTTT. Protein: CASSFGQGHTGELFF.